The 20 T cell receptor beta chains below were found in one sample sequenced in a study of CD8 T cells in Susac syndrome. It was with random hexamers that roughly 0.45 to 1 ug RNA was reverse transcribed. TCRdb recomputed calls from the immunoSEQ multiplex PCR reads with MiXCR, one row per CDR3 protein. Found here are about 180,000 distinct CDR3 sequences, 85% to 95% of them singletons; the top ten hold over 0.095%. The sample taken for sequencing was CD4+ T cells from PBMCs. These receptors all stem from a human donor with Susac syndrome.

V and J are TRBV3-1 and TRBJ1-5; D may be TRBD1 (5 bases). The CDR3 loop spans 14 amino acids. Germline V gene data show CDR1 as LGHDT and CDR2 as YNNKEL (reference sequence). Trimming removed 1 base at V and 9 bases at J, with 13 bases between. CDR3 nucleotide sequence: TGTGCCAGCAGCCAAGCAGGGTCGTTGGGGCCCCAGCATTTT. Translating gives CASSQAGSLGPQHF.

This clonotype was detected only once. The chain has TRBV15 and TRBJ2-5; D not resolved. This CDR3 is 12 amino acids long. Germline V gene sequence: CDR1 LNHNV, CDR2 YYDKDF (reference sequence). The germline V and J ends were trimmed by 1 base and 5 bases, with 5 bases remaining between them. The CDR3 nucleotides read TGTGCCACCAGCAGAGTGGGGGAGACCCAGTACTTC. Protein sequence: CATSRVGETQYF.

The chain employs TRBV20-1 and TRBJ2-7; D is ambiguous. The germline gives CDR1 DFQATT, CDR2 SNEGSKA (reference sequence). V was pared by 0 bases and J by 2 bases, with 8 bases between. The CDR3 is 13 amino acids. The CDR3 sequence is CSARDGWAYEQYF. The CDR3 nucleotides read TGCAGTGCTAGAGATGGGTGGGCCTACGAGCAGTACTTC.

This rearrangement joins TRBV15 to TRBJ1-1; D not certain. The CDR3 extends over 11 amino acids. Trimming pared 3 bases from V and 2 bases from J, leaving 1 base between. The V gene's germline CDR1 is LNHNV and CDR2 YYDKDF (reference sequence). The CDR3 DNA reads TGTGCCACCAGCAGCAACACTGAAGCTTTCTTT. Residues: CATSSNTEAFF.

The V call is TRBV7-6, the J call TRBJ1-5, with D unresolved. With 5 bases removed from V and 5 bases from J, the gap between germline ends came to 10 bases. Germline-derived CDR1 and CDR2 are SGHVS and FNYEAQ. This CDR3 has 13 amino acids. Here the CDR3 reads CASSPTRDQPQHF. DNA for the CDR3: TGTGCCAGCAGCCCGACCCGGGATCAGCCCCAGCATTTT.

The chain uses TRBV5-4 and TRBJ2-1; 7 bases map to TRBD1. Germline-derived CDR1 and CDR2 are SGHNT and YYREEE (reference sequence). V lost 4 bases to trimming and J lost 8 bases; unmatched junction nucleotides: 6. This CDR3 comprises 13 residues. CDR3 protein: CASSPEGADEQFF. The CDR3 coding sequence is TGTGCCAGCAGCCCAGAGGGGGCCGATGAGCAGTTCTTC. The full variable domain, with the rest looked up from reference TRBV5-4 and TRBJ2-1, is ETGVTQSPTHLIKTRGQQVTLRCSSQSGHNTVSWYQQALGQGPQFIFQYYREEENGRGNFPPRFSGLQFPNYSSELNVNALELDDSALYLCASSPEGADEQFFGPGTRLTVL.

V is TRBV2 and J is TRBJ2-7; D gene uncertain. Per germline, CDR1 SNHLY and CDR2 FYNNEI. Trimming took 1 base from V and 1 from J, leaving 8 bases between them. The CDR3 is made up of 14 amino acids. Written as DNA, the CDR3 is TGTGCCAGCAGTGAAGAGGGCGTATCCTACGAGCAGTACTTC. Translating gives CASSEEGVSYEQYF.

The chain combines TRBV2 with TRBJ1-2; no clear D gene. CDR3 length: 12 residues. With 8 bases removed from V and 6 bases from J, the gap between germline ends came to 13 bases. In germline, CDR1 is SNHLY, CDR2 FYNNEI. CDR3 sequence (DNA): TGTGCCAGCGAAGGGAACTCGGATGGCTACACCTTC. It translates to CASEGNSDGYTF.

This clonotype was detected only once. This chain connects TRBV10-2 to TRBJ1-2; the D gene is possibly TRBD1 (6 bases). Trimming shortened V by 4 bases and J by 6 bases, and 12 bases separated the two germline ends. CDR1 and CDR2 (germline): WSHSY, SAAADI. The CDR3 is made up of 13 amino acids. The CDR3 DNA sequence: TGCGCCAGCAGTGGGACAGACCTTGATGGCTACACCTTC. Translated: CASSGTDLDGYTF.

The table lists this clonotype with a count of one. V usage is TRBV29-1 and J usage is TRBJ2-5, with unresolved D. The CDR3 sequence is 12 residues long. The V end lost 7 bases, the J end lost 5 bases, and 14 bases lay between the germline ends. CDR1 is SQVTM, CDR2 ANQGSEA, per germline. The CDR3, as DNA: TGCAGCGCCAGGTGGATGGGGGAGACCCAGTACTTC. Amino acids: CSARWMGETQYF.

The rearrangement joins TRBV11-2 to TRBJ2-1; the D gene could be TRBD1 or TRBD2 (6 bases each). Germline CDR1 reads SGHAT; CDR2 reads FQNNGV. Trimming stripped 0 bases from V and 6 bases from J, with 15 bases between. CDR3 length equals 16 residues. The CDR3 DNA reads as TGTGCCAGCAGCTTAGATCGAGGGGGGAAACGCAATGAGCAGTTCTTC. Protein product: CASSLDRGGKRNEQFF.

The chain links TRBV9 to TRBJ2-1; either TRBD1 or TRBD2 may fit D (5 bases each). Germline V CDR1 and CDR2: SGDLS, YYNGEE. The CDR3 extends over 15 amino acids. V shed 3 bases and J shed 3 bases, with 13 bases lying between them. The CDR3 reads CASSARGEYYNEQFF. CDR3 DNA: TGTGCCAGCAGCGCTAGAGGGGAGTACTACAATGAGCAGTTCTTC. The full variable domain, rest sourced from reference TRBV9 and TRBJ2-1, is DSGVTQTPKHLITATGQRVTLRCSPRSGDLSVYWYQQSLDQGLQFLIQYYNGEERAKGNILERFSAQQFPDLHSELNLSSLELGDSALYFCASSARGEYYNEQFFGPGTRLTVL.

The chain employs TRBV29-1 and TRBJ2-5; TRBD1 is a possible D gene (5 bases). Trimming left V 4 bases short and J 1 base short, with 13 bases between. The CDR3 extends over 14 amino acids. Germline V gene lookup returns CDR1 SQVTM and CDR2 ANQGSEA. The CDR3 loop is CSVVAGKSQETQYF. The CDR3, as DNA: TGCAGCGTTGTGGCAGGGAAGTCCCAAGAGACCCAGTACTTC.

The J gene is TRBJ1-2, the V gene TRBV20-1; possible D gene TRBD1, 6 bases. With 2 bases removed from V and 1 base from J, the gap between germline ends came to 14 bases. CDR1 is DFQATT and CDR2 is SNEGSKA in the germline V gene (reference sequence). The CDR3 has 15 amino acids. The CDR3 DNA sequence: TGCAGTGCTAGATCCTCGACAGGCTTTAACTATGGCTACACCTTC. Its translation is CSARSSTGFNYGYTF.

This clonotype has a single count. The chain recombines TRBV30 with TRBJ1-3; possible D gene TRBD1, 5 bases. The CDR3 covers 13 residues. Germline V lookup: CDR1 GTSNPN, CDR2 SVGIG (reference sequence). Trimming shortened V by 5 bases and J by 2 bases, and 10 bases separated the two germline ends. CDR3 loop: CAWSWGAGNTIYF. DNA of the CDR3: TGTGCCTGGTCGTGGGGCGCTGGAAACACCATATATTTT.

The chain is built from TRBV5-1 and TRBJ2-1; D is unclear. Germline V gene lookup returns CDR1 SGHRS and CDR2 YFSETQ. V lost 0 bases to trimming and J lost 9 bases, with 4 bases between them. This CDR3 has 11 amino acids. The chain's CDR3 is CASSLVAEQFF. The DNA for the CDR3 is TGCGCCAGCAGCTTGGTAGCTGAGCAGTTCTTC. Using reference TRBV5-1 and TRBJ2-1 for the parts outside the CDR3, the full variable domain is KAGVTQTPRYLIKTRGQQVTLSCSPISGHRSVSWYQQTPGQGLQFLFEYFSETQRNKGNFPGRFSGRQFSNSRSEMNVSTLELGDSALYLCASSLVAEQFFGPGTRLTVL.

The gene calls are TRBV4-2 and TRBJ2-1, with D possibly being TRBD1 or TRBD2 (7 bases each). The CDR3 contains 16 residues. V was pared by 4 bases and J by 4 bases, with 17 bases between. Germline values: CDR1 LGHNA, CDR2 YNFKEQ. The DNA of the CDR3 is TGTGCCAGCAGCCCCCAAGCGGGACAGCCGTACAATGAGCAGTTCTTC. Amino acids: CASSPQAGQPYNEQFF.

The CDR3 sequence is CAWWTEGHYGYTF. CDR3 sequence (DNA): TGTGCCTGGTGGACCGAGGGGCACTATGGCTACACCTTC. The chain combines TRBV30 with TRBJ1-2; D is possibly TRBD1 (5 bases). The CDR3 spans 13 residues. Trimming removed 5 bases at V and 3 bases at J, with 13 bases between. Germline lookup yields CDR1 GTSNPN and CDR2 SVGIG (reference sequence). Variable domain in full (rest from reference TRBV30 and TRBJ1-2): SQTIHQWPATLVQPVGSPLSLECTVEGTSNPNLYWYRQAAGRGLQLLFYSVGIGQISSEVPQNLSASRPQDRQFILSSKKLLLSDSGFYLCAWWTEGHYGYTFGSGTRLTVV.

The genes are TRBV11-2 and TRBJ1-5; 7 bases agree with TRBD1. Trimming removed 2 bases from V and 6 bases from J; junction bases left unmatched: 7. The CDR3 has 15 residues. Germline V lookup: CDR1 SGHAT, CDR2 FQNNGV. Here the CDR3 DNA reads TGTGCCAGCAGCTTATACGAGGGGGCCAGTCAGCCCCAGCATTTT. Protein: CASSLYEGASQPQHF.

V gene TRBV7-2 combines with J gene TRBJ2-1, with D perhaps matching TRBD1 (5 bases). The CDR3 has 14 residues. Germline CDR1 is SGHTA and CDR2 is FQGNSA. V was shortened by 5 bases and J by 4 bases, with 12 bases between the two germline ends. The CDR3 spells CASSTEPGYNEQFF. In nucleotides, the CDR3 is TGTGCCAGCAGCACGGAGCCAGGGTACAATGAGCAGTTCTTC.